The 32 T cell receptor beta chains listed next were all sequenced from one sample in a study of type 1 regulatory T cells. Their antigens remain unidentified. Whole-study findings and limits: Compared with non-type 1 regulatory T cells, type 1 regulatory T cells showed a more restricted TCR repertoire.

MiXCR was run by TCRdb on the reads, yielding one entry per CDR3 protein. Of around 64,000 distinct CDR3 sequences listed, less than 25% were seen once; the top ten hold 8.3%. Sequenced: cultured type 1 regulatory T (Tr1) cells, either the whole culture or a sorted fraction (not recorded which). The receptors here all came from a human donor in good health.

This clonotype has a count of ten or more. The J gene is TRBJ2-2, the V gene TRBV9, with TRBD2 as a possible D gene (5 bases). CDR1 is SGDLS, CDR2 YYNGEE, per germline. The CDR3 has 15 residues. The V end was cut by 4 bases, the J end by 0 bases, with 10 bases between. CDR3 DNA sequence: TGTGCCAGCAGCCCCGAGGGCGCGAACACCGGGGAGCTGTTTTTT. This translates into CASSPEGANTGELFF.

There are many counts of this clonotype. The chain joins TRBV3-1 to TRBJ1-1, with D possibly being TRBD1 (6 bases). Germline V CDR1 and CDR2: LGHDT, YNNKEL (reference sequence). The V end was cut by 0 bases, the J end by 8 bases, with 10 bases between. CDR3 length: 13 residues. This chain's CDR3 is CASSQDGQREAFF. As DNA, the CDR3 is TGTGCCAGCAGCCAAGACGGACAGCGAGAAGCTTTCTTT.

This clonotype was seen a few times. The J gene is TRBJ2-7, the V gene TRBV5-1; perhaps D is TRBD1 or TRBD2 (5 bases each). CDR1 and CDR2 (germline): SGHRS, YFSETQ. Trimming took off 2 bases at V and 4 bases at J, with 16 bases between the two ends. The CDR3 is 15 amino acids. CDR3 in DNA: TGCGCCAGCAGCTTTGTAACCGGGACGCTATACGAGCAGTACTTC. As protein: CASSFVTGTLYEQYF.

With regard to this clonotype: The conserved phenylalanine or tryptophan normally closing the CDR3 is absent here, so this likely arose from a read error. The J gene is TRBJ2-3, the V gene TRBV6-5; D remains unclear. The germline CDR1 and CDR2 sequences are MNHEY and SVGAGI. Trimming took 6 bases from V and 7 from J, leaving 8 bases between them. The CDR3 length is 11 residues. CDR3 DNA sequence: TGTGCCAGCAGAGGTCGAAATACGCAGTATTTA. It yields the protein CASRGRNTQYL.

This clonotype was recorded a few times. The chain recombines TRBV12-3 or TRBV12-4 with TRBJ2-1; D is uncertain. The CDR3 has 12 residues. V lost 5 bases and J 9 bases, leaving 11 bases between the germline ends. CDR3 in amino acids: CASSKSTREQFF. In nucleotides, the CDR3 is TGTGCCAGCAGTAAGAGCACCCGTGAGCAGTTCTTC.

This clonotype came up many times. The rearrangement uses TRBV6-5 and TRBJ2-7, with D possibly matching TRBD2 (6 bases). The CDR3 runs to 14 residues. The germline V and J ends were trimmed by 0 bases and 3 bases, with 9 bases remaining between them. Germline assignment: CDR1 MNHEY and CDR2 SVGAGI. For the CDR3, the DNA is TGTGCCAGCAGTTACTCGTTCGGGAGCTACGAGCAGTACTTC. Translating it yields CASSYSFGSYEQYF.

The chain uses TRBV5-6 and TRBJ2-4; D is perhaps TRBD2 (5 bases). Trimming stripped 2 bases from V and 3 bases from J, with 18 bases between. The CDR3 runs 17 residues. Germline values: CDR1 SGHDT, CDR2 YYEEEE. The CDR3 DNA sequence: TGTGCCAGCAGCTTAGGAATGGACGGGATTGTCAAAAACATTCAGTACTTC. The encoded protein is CASSLGMDGIVKNIQYF.

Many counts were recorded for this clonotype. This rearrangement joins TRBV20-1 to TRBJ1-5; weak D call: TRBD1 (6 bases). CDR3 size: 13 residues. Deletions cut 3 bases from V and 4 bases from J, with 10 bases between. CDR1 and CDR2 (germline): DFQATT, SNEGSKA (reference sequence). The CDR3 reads CSARRQANQPQHF. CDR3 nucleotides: TGCAGTGCTAGGAGACAGGCAAATCAGCCCCAGCATTTT.

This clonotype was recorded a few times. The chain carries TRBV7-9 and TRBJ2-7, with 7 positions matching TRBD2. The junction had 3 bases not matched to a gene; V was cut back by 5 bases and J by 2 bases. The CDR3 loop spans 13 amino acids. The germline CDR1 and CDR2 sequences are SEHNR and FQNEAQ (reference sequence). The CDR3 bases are TGTGCCAGCAGCCCTAGCGGCACCTACGAGCAGTACTTC. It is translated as CASSPSGTYEQYF.

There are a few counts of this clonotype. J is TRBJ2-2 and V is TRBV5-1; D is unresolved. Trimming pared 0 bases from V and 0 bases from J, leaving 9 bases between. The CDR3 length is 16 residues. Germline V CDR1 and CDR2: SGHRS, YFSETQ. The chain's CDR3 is CASSLEGGANTGELFF. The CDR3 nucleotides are TGCGCCAGCAGCTTGGAGGGCGGCGCGAACACCGGGGAGCTGTTTTTT.

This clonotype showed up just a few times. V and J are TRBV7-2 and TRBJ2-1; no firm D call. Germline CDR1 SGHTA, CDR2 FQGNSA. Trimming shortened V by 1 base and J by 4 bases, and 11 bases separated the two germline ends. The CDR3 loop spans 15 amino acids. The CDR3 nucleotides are TGTGCCAGCAGCTTAGGTTCGGCAGAATACAATGAGCAGTTCTTC. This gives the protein CASSLGSAEYNEQFF.

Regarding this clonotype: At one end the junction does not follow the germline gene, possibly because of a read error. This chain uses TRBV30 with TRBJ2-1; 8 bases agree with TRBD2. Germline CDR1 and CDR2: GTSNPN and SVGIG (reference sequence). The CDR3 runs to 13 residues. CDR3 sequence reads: CAWSVSGGTRRIF. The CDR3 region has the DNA TGTGCCTGGAGCGTCAGTGGTGGGACTAGAAGGATCTTC.

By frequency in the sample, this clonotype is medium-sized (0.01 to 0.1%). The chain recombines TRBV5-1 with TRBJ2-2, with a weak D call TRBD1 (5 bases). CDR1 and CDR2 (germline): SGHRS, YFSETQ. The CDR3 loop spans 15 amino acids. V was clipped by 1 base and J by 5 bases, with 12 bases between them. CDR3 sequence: CASSLYPGSTGELFF. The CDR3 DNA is TGCGCCAGCAGCTTGTACCCAGGGTCGACCGGGGAGCTGTTTTTT.

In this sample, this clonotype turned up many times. CDR3 sequence: CASSPGTGGYGYTF. The CDR3, as DNA: TGTGCCAGCAGCCCCGGGACAGGGGGCTATGGCTACACCTTC. This chain links TRBV3-1 with TRBJ1-2; 11 bases fit TRBD1. The germline V gene has CDR1 LGHDT and CDR2 YNNKEL (reference sequence). This CDR3 has 14 amino acids. J lost 4 bases, V lost 4 bases, and 2 bases had no gene match.

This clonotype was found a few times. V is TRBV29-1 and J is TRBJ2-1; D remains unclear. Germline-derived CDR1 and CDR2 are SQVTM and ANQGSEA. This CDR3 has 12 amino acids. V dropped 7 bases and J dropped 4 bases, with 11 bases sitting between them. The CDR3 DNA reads TGCAGCGCTGCAGGTCGGTACAATGAGCAGTTCTTC. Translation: CSAAGRYNEQFF.

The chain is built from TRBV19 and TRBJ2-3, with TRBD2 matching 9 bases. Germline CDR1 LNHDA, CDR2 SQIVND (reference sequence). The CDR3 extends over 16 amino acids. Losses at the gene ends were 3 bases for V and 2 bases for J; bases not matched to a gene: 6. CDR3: CASSMRLAGLTDTQYF. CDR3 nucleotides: TGTGCCAGTAGTATGCGCCTAGCGGGACTCACAGATACGCAGTATTTT.

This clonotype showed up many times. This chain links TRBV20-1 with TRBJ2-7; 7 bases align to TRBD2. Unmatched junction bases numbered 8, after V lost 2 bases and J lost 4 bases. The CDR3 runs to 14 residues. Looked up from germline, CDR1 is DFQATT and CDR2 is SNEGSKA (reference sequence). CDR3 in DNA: TGCAGTGCTAGAAACCGGGACTACCCATACGAGCAGTACTTC. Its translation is CSARNRDYPYEQYF.

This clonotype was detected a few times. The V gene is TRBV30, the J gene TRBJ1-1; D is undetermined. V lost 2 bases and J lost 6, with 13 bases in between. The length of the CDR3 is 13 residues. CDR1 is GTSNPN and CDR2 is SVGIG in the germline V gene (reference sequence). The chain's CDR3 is CAWSMQSRAEAFF. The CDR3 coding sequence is TGTGCCTGGAGTATGCAATCCCGGGCTGAAGCTTTCTTT.

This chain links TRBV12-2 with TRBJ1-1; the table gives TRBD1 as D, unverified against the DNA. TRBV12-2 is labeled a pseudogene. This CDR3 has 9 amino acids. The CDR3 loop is CASREGAFF. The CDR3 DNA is TGTGCAAGTCGCGAGGGGGCTTTCTTT.

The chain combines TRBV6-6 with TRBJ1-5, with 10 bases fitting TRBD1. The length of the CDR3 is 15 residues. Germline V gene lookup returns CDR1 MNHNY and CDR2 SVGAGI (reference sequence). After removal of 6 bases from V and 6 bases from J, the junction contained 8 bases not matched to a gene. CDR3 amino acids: CASSQTGGAGQPQHF. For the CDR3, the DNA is TGTGCCAGCAGCCAGACAGGGGGCGCGGGTCAGCCCCAGCATTTT.

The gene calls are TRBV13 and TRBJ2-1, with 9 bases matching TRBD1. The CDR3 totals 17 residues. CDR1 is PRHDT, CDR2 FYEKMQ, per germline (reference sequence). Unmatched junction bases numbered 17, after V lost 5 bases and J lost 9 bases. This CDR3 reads CASSPEGQGPGYGEQFF. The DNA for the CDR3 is TGTGCCAGCAGCCCTGAAGGACAGGGGCCCGGCTATGGTGAGCAGTTCTTC. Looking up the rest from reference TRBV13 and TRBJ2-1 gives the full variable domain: AAGVIQSPRHLIKEKRETATLKCYPIPRHDTVYWYQQGPGQDPQFLISFYEKMQSDKGSIPDRFSAQQFSDYHSELNMSSLELGDSALYFCASSPEGQGPGYGEQFFGPGTRLTVL.

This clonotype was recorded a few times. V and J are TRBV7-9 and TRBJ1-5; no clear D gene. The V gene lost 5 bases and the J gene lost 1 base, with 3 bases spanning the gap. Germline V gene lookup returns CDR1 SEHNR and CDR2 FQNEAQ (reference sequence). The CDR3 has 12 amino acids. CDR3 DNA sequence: TGTGCCAGCAGCCAAAGCAATCAGCCCCAGCATTTT. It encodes CASSQSNQPQHF. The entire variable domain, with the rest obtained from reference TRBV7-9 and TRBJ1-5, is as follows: DTGVSQNPRHKITKRGQNVTFRCDPISEHNRLYWYRQTLGQGPEFLTYFQNEAQLEKSRLLSDRFSAERPKGSFSTLEIQRTEQGDSAMYLCASSQSNQPQHFGDGTRLSIL.

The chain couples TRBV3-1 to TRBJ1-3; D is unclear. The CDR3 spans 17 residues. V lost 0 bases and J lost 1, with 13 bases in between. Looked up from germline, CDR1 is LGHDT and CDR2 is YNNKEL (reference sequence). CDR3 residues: CASSQDPGNRSGNTIYF. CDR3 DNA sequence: TGTGCCAGCAGCCAAGATCCCGGGAATCGGTCTGGAAACACCATATATTTT.

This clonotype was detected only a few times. CDR3 sequence reads: CASSLGGMLPTYEQYF. The CDR3 DNA follows: TGTGCCAGCAGTTTAGGGGGAATGCTGCCGACCTACGAGCAGTACTTC. This rearrangement joins TRBV28 to TRBJ2-7; D is possibly TRBD1 or TRBD2 (5 bases each). Germline V gene sequence: CDR1 MDHEN, CDR2 SYDVKM. The CDR3 loop spans 16 amino acids. The V end lost 2 bases, the J end lost 2 bases, and 16 bases lay between the germline ends.

CDR3 amino acids: CAISESPRLAGGNAGEQYF. Written as DNA, the CDR3 is TGTGCCATCAGTGAGTCTCCACGACTAGCGGGAGGCAACGCAGGGGAGCAGTACTTC. The genes are TRBV10-3 and TRBJ2-7; 13 nucleotides line up with TRBD2. In germline, CDR1 is ENHRY, CDR2 SYGVKD. The CDR3 has 19 residues. V lost 0 bases to trimming and J lost 7 bases; unmatched junction nucleotides: 15.

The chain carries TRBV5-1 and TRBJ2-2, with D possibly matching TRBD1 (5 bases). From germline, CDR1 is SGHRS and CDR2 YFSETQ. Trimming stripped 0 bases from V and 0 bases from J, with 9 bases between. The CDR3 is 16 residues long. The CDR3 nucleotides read TGCGCCAGCAGCTTGGCCCAGGGATCGAACACCGGGGAGCTGTTTTTT. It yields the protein CASSLAQGSNTGELFF.

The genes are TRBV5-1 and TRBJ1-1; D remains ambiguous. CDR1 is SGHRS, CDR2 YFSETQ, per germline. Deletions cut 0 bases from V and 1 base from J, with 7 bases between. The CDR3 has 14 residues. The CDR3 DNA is TGCGCCAGCAGCTTGGGGGTCAGGAACACTGAAGCTTTCTTT. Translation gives CASSLGVRNTEAFF. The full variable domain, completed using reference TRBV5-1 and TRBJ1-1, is KAGVTQTPRYLIKTRGQQVTLSCSPISGHRSVSWYQQTPGQGLQFLFEYFSETQRNKGNFPGRFSGRQFSNSRSEMNVSTLELGDSALYLCASSLGVRNTEAFFGQGTRLTVV.

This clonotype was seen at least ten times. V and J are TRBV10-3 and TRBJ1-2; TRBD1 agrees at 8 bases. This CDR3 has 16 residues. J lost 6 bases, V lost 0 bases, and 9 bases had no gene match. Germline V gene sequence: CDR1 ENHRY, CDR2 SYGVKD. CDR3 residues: CAISESKARGQDGYTF. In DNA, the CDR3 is TGTGCCATCAGTGAGTCGAAGGCCAGGGGGCAGGATGGCTACACCTTC.

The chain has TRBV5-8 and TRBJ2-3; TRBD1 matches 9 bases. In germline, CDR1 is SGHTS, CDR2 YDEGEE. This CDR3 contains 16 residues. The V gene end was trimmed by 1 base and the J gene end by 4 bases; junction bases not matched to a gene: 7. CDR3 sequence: CASSLRIGQGSDTQYF. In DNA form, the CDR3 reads TGTGCCAGCAGCTTGAGAATAGGACAGGGGTCAGATACGCAGTATTTT.

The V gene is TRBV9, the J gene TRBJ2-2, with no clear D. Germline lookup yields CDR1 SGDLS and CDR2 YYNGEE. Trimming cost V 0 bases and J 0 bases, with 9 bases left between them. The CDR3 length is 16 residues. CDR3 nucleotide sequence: TGTGCCAGCAGCGTAGAGATAGGGTCGAACACCGGGGAGCTGTTTTTT. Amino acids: CASSVEIGSNTGELFF.

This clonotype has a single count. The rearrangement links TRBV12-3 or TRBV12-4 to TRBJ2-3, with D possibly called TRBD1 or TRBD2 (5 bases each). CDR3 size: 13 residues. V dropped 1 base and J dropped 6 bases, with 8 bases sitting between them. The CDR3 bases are TGTGCCAGCAGTTTAGGGGACGGGGATACGCAGTATTTT. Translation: CASSLGDGDTQYF.

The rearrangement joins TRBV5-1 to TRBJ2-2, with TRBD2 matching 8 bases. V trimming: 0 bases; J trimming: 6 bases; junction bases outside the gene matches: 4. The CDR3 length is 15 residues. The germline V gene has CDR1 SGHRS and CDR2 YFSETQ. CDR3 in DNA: TGCGCCAGCAGCTTGGCAGCAGCGGGAGCCGGGGAGCTGTTTTTT. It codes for CASSLAAAGAGELFF. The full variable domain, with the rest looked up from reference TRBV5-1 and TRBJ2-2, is KAGVTQTPRYLIKTRGQQVTLSCSPISGHRSVSWYQQTPGQGLQFLFEYFSETQRNKGNFPGRFSGRQFSNSRSEMNVSTLELGDSALYLCASSLAAAGAGELFFGEGSRLTVL.